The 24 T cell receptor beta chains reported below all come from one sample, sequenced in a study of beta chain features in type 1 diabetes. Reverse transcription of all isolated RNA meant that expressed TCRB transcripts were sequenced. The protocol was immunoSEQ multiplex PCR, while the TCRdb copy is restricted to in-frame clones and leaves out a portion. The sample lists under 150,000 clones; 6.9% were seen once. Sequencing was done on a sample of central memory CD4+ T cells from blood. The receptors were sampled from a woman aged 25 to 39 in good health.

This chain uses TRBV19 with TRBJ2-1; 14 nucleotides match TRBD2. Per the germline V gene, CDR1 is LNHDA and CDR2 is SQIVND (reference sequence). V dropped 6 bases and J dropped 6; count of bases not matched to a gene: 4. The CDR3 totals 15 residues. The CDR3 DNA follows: TGTGCCAGTAGCCCCGGGACTAGCGGGAGCAATGAGCAGTTCTTC. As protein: CASSPGTSGSNEQFF.

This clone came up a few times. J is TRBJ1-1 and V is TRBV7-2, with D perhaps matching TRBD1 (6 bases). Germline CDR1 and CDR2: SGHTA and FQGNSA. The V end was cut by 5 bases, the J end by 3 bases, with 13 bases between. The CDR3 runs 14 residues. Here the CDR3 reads CASSAIQGDTEAFF. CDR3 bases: TGTGCCAGCAGCGCCATACAGGGAGACACTGAAGCTTTCTTT.

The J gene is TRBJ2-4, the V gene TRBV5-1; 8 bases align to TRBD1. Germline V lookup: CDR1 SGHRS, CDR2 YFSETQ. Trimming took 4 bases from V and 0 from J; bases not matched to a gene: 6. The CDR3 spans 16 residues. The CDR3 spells CASSTRGLGAKNIQYF. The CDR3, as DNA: TGCGCCAGCAGCACCAGGGGGCTAGGAGCCAAAAACATTCAGTACTTC.

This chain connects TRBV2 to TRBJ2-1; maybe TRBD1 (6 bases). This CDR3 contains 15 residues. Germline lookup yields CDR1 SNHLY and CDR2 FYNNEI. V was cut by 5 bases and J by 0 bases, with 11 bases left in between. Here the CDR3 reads CASSTQGYSYNEQFF. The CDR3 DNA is TGTGCCAGCAGTACACAGGGCTACTCCTACAATGAGCAGTTCTTC.

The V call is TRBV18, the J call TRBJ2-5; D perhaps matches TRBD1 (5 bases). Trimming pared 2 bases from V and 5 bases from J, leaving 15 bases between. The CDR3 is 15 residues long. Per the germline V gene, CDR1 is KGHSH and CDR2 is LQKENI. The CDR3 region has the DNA TGTGCCAGCTCACCAAATGGGGCGATTGGGGAGACCCAGTACTTC. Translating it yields CASSPNGAIGETQYF.

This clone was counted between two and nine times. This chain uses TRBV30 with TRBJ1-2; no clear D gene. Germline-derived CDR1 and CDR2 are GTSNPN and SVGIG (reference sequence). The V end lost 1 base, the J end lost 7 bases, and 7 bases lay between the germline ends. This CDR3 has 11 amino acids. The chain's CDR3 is CAWSEGAGYTF. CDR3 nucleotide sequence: TGTGCCTGGAGTGAGGGAGCTGGCTACACCTTC.

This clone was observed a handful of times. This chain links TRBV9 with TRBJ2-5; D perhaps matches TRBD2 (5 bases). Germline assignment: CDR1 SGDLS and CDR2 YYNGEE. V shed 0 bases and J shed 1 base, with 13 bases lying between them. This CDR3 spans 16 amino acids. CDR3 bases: TGTGCCAGCAGCGTAGCTAAATTGGGAGCCCAAGAGACCCAGTACTTC. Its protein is CASSVAKLGAQETQYF. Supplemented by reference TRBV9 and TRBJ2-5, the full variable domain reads DSGVTQTPKHLITATGQRVTLRCSPRSGDLSVYWYQQSLDQGLQFLIQYYNGEERAKGNILERFSAQQFPDLHSELNLSSLELGDSALYFCASSVAKLGAQETQYFGPGTRLLVL.

The CDR3 reads CASREHLIYEAYTGELFF. The CDR3 DNA sequence: TGTGCCAGCAGGGAACATCTGATATATGAGGCGTACACCGGGGAGCTGTTTTTT. The genes are TRBV28 and TRBJ2-2; D ambiguous. The germline CDR1 and CDR2 sequences are MDHEN and SYDVKM. The CDR3 runs 18 residues. The V and J ends lost 6 bases and 3 bases respectively, with 23 bases between them.

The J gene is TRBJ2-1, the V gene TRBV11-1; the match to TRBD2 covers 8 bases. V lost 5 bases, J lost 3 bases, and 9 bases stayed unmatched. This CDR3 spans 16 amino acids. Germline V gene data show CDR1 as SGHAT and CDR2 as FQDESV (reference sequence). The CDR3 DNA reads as TGTGCCAGCAGCACCGATCGGGAGGGCCGCTACAATGAGCAGTTCTTC. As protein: CASSTDREGRYNEQFF.

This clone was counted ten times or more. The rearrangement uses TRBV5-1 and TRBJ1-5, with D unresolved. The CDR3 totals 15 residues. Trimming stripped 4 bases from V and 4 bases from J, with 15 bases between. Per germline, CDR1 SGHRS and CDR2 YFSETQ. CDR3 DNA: TGCGCCAGCAGCCCGGAAGGGAGCCCTAATCAGCCCCAGCATTTT. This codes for CASSPEGSPNQPQHF.

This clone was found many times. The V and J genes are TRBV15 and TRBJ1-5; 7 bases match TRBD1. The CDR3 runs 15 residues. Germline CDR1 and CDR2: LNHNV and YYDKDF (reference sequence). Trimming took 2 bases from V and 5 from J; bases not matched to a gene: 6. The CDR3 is CATSRKTGPDQPQHF. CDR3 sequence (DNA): TGTGCCACCAGCAGAAAGACAGGGCCAGATCAGCCCCAGCATTTT.

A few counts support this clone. CDR3 sequence: CASSYIRPGQGDTGELFF. The CDR3 DNA follows: TGTGCCAGCAGTTACATCCGTCCGGGACAGGGGGACACCGGGGAGCTGTTTTTT. The chain recombines TRBV28 with TRBJ2-2; 11 bases fit TRBD1. The length of the CDR3 is 18 residues. Germline CDR1 and CDR2: MDHEN and SYDVKM. Germline trimming cut 4 bases from V and 3 bases from J; bases unmatched to any gene: 10.

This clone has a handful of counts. CDR3 bases: TGTGCCAGCAGGAGCGGGAACTACAATGAGCAGTTCTTC. Protein sequence: CASRSGNYNEQFF. The chain links TRBV9 to TRBJ2-1, with 7 bases aligning to TRBD2. CDR3 length: 13 amino acids. The ends lost 5 bases at V and 3 bases at J; junction bases unmatched: 2. The germline CDR1 and CDR2 sequences are SGDLS and YYNGEE.

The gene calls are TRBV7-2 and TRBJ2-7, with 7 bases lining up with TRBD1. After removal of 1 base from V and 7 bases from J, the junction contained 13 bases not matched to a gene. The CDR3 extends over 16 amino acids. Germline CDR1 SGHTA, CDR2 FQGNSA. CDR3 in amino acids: CASSLEGARARGEQYF. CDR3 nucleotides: TGTGCCAGCAGCTTAGAGGGGGCGCGGGCCAGAGGGGAGCAGTACTTC.

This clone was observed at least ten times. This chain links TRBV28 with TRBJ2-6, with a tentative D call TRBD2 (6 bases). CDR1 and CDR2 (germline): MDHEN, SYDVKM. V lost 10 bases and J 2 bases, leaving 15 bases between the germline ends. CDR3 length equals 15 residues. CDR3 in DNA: TGTGCCACCCTACCCTGGGGGGCTGGGGCCAACGTCCTGACTTTC. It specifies CATLPWGAGANVLTF.

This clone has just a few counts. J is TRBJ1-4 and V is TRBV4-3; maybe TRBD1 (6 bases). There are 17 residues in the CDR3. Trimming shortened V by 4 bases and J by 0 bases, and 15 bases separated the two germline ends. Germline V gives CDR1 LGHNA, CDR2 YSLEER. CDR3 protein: CASSPRGVGTTNEKLFF. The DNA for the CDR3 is TGCGCCAGCAGCCCCAGGGGCGTCGGGACAACTAATGAAAAACTGTTTTTT.

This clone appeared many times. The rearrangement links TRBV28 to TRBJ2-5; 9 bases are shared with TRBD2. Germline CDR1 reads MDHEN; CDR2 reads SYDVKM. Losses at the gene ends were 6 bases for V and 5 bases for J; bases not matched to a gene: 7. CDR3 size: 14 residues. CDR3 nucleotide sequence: TGTGCCAGCAGCGGTAGCGGGAGCGGGGAGACCCAGTACTTC. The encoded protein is CASSGSGSGETQYF.

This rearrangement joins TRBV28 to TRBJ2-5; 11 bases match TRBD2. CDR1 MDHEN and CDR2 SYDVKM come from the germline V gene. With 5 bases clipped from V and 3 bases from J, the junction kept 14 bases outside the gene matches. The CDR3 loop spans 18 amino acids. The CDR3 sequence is CASSPGRGLAGVKETQYF. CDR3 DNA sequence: TGTGCCAGCAGTCCGGGGAGAGGACTAGCGGGCGTGAAAGAGACCCAGTACTTC.

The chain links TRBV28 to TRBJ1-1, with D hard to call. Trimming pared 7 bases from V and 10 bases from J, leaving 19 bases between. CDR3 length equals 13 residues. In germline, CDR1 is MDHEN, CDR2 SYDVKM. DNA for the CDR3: TGTGCCAGCACGGGAAGGTCAGGAGTGGGAGCTTTCTTT. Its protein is CASTGRSGVGAFF.

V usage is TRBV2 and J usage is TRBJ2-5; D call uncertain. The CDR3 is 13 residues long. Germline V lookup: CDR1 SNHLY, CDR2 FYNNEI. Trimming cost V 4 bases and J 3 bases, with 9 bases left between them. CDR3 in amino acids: CASSAGREETQYF. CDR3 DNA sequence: TGTGCCAGCAGTGCGGGTCGGGAAGAGACCCAGTACTTC.

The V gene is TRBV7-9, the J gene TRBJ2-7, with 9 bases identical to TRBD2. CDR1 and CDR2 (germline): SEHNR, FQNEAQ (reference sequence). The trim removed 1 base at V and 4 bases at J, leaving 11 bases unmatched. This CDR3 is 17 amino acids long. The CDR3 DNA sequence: TGTGCCAGCAGCTTAGGTGTGGGTAGCGGGAGTCCTTACGAGCAGTACTTC. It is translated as CASSLGVGSGSPYEQYF. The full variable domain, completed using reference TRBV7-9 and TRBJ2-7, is DTGVSQNPRHKITKRGQNVTFRCDPISEHNRLYWYRQTLGQGPEFLTYFQNEAQLEKSRLLSDRFSAERPKGSFSTLEIQRTEQGDSAMYLCASSLGVGSGSPYEQYFGPGTRLTVT.

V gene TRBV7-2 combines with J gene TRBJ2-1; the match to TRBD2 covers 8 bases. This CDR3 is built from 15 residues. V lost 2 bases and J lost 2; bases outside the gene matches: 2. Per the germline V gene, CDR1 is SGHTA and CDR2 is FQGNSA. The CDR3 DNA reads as TGTGCCAGCAGCTTATCGGGACTAGCCTACAATGAGCAGTTCTTC. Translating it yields CASSLSGLAYNEQFF.

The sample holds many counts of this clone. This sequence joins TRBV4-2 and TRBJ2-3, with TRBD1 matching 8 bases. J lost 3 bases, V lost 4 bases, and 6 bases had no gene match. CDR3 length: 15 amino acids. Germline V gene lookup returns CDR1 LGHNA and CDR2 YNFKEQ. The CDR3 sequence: CASSPLTGGTDTQYF. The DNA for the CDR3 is TGTGCCAGCAGCCCCTTAACAGGGGGGACAGATACGCAGTATTTT.

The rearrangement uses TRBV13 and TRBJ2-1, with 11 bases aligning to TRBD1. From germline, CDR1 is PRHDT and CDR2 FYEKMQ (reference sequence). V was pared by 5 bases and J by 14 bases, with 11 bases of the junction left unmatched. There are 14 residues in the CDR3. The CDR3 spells CASSSPGTGGGKFF. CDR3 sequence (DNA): TGTGCCAGCAGCAGTCCCGGGACAGGGGGGGGGAAGTTCTTC.